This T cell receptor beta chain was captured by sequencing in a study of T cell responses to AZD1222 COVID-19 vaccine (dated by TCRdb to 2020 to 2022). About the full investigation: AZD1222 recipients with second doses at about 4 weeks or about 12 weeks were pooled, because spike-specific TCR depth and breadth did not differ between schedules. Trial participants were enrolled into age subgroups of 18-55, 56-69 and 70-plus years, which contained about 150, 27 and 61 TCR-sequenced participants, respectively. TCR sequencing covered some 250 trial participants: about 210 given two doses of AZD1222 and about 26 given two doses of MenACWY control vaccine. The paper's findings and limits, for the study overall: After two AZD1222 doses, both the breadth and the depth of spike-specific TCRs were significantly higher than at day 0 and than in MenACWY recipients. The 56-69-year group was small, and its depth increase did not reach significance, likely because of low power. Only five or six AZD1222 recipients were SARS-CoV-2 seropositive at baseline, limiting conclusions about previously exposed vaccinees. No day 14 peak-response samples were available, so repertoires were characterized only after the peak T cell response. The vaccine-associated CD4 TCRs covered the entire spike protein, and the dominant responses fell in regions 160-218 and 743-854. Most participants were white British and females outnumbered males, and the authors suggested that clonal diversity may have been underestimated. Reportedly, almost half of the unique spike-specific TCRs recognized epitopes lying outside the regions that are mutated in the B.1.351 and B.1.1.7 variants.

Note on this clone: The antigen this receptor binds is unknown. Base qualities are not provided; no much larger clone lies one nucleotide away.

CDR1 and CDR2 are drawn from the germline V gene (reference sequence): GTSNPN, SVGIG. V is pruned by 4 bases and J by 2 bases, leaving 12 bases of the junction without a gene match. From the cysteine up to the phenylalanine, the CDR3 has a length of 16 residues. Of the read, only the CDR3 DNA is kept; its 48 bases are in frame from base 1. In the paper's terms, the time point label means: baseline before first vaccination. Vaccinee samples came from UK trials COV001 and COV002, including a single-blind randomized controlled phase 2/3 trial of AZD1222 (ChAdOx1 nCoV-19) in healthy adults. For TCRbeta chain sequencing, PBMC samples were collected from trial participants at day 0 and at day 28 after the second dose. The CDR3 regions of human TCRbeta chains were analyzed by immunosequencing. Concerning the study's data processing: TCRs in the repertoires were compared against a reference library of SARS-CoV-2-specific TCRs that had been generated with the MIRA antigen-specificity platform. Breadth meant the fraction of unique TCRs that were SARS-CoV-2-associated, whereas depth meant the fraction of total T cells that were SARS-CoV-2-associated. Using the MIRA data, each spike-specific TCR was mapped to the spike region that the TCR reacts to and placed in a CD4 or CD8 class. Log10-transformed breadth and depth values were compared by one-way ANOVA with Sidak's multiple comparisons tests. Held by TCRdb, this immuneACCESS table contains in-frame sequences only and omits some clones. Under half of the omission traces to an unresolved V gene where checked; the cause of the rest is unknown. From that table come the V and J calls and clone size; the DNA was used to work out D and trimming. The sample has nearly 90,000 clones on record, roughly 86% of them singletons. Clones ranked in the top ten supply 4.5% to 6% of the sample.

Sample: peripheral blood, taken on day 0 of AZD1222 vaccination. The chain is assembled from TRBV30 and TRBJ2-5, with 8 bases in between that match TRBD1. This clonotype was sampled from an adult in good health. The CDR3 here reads CAWIHPGQDPQETQYF. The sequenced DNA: TGTGCCTGGATCCATCCGGGACAGGATCCTCAAGAGACCCAGTACTTC.